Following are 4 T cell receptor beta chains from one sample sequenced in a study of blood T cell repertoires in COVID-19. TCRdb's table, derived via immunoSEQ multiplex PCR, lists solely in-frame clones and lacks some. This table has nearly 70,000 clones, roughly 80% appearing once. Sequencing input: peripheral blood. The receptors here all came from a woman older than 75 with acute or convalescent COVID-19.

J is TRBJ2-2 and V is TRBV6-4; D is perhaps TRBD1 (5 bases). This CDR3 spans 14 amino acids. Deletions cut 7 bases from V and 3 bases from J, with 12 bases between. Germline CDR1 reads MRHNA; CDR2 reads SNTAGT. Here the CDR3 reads CASKGQGYTGELFF. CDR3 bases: TGTGCCAGCAAAGGGCAGGGCTACACCGGGGAGCTGTTTTTT.

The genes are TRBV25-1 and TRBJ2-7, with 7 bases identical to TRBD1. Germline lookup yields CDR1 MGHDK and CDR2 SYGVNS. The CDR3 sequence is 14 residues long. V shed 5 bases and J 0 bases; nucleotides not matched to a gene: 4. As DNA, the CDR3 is TGTGCCAGCAGTCCGGGACAGATCTCCTACGAGCAGTACTTC. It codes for CASSPGQISYEQYF.

CDR3 bases: TGTGCCAGCAGCCGACCGCCGGGACAGGGCGACGAGCAGTACTTC. It encodes CASSRPPGQGDEQYF. The chain joins TRBV7-9 to TRBJ2-7; TRBD1 matches 9 bases. CDR3 length: 15 residues. The ends lost 5 bases at V and 5 bases at J; junction bases unmatched: 10. Germline V gene data show CDR1 as SEHNR and CDR2 as FQNEAQ (reference sequence).

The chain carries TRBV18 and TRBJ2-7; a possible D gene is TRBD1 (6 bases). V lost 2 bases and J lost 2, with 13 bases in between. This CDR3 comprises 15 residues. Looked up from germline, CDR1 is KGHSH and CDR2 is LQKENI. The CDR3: CASSPRQGWTYEQYF. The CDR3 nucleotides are TGTGCCAGCTCACCAAGGCAGGGGTGGACCTACGAGCAGTACTTC.